Following are 19 T cell receptor beta chains from one sample sequenced in a study of control samples from healthy donors and cancer patients (dated by TCRdb to between 2020 and 2021). Receptor amplification or capture employed the immunoSEQ multiplex PCR assay. As stored in TCRdb, this immuneACCESS dataset retains in-frame rearrangements with V and J assigned. A fraction of the clones does not appear; measured against another copy, unresolved V genes explain less than half of the discrepancy, and the remainder lacks a known reason. The sample contains 150,000 to 200,000 clones, approximately 90% of them found a single time. The ten largest clones capture about 1.4% of the sample. Sequenced input: blood. These receptors all stem from a man aged 30-40 years in good health.

The V and J genes are TRBV5-4 and TRBJ1-3, with D possibly TRBD1 on 6 matching bases. This CDR3 spans 18 amino acids. Trimming pared 4 bases from V and 0 bases from J, leaving 20 bases between. Germline loops: CDR1 SGHNT, CDR2 YYREEE (reference sequence). The chain's CDR3 is CASSIGGAGSVSGNTIYF. The CDR3 nucleotides are TGTGCCAGCAGCATTGGGGGGGCTGGGTCCGTCTCTGGAAACACCATATATTTT.

The chain carries TRBV30 and TRBJ1-2; D is undetermined. Germline CDR1 reads GTSNPN; CDR2 reads SVGIG (reference sequence). CDR3 size: 14 residues. Trimming removed 0 bases at V and 1 base at J, with 9 bases between. This CDR3 reads CAWSVRAFNYGYTF. CDR3 nucleotide sequence: TGTGCCTGGAGTGTACGAGCGTTTAACTATGGCTACACCTTC. Based on the CDR3 plus reference TRBV30 and TRBJ1-2, the full variable domain is SQTIHQWPATLVQPVGSPLSLECTVEGTSNPNLYWYRQAAGRGLQLLFYSVGIGQISSEVPQNLSASRPQDRQFILSSKKLLLSDSGFYLCAWSVRAFNYGYTFGSGTRLTVV.

CDR3 residues: CASSLGGESYEQYF. CDR3 nucleotides: TGTGCCAGCAGCTTAGGAGGGGAGTCTTACGAGCAGTACTTC. The rearrangement joins TRBV11-2 to TRBJ2-7; D could derive from TRBD1 or TRBD2 (5 bases each). The CDR3 spans 14 residues. Germline assignment: CDR1 SGHAT and CDR2 FQNNGV. V was clipped by 1 base and J by 4 bases, with 11 bases between them. The full variable domain, rest sourced from reference TRBV11-2 and TRBJ2-7, is EAGVAQSPRYKIIEKRQSVAFWCNPISGHATLYWYQQILGQGPKLLIQFQNNGVVDDSQLPKDRFSAERLKGVDSTLKIQPAKLEDSAVYLCASSLGGESYEQYFGPGTRLTVT.

This chain connects TRBV24-1 to TRBJ2-1; D unclear. V was pared by 3 bases and J by 1 base, with 9 bases between. The CDR3 totals 15 residues. CDR1 KGHDR and CDR2 SFDVKD come from the germline V gene. As DNA, the CDR3 is TGTGCCACCAGTGATCTGCGGACGTCCTACAATGAGCAGTTCTTC. This gives the protein CATSDLRTSYNEQFF.

This chain connects TRBV28 to TRBJ2-1; D unclear. CDR3 length: 11 amino acids. The V end was cut by 4 bases, the J end by 8 bases, with 6 bases between. Germline CDR1 is MDHEN and CDR2 is SYDVKM. In nucleotides, the CDR3 is TGTGCCAGCAGTTCCAACGATGAGCAGTTCTTC. Residues: CASSSNDEQFF.

With regard to this clone: At the DNA level, this CDR3 is encoded by other sequences in the same sample as well. The chain joins TRBV27 to TRBJ1-5; perhaps TRBD1 as D (5 bases). Germline CDR1 and CDR2: MNHEY and SMNVEV (reference sequence). The CDR3 totals 14 residues. Between the trimmed V and J ends, which lost 0 bases and 4 bases, there was a span of 7 bases. CDR3 sequence (DNA): TGTGCCAGCAGTTTATCCGGGGGTAATCAGCCCCAGCATTTT. This gives the protein CASSLSGGNQPQHF.

This rearrangement joins TRBV2 to TRBJ2-7, with D maybe TRBD2 (6 bases). CDR1 and CDR2 (germline): SNHLY, FYNNEI. The CDR3 is 11 residues long. Trimming shortened V by 4 bases and J by 5 bases, and 6 bases separated the two germline ends. CDR3 residues: CASSAGDEQYF. In DNA form, the CDR3 reads TGTGCCAGCAGTGCGGGGGACGAGCAGTACTTC.

This clone was recorded many times. The chain uses TRBV9 and TRBJ1-6; D is unresolved. The V end lost 4 bases, the J end lost 7 bases, and 15 bases lay between the germline ends. The CDR3 contains 15 residues. Germline lookup yields CDR1 SGDLS and CDR2 YYNGEE. The DNA of the CDR3 is TGTGCCAGCAGCACGAACAGCTTGGGAAATTCACCCCTCCACTTT. Translated: CASSTNSLGNSPLHF.

This chain links TRBV3-1 (or the pseudogene TRBV3-2) with TRBJ2-3; tentative D call: TRBD1 (6 bases). Germline values: CDR1 LGHDT, CDR2 YNNKEL (reference sequence). V was cut by 5 bases and J by 9 bases, with 12 bases left in between. The CDR3 contains 12 residues. The CDR3: CASSLGGQTQYF. The CDR3 DNA is TGTGCCAGCAGCTTAGGGGGACAAACGCAGTATTTT.

The count of this clone is one. The chain recombines TRBV30 with TRBJ1-4; D possibly corresponds to TRBD1 (5 bases). This CDR3 is built from 15 residues. Trimming took 4 bases from V and 6 from J, leaving 18 bases between them. The germline CDR1 and CDR2 sequences are GTSNPN and SVGIG (reference sequence). This CDR3 is CAWNPPGVVHEKLFF. CDR3 in DNA: TGTGCCTGGAACCCCCCGGGGGTCGTGCATGAAAAACTGTTTTTT. The full variable domain, rest sourced from reference TRBV30 and TRBJ1-4, is SQTIHQWPATLVQPVGSPLSLECTVEGTSNPNLYWYRQAAGRGLQLLFYSVGIGQISSEVPQNLSASRPQDRQFILSSKKLLLSDSGFYLCAWNPPGVVHEKLFFGSGTQLSVL.

This clone came up a few times. V is TRBV19 and J is TRBJ1-3; no definite D call. V lost 3 bases, J lost 4 bases, and 13 bases lay in between. This CDR3 spans 15 amino acids. The germline CDR1 and CDR2 sequences are LNHDA and SQIVND (reference sequence). The CDR3 DNA reads TGTGCCAGTAGTATCGGGTACCTGACGGGAAACACCATATATTTT. Translation gives CASSIGYLTGNTIYF.

This clone was seen once. This chain connects TRBV14 to TRBJ1-1; D unclear. V lost 3 bases and J lost 0, with 5 bases in between. There are 13 residues in the CDR3. From germline, CDR1 is SGHDN and CDR2 FVKESK. CDR3: CASSQHLNTEAFF. The DNA for the CDR3 is TGTGCCAGCAGCCAGCACCTGAACACTGAAGCTTTCTTT. The full variable domain, with the rest looked up from reference TRBV14 and TRBJ1-1, is EAGVTQFPSHSVIEKGQTVTLRCDPISGHDNLYWYRRVMGKEIKFLLHFVKESKQDESGMPNNRFLAERTGGTYSTLKVQPAELEDSGVYFCASSQHLNTEAFFGQGTRLTVV.

V and J are TRBV9 and TRBJ2-1; no clear D. The germline CDR1 and CDR2 sequences are SGDLS and YYNGEE. Trimming stripped 2 bases from V and 9 bases from J, with 12 bases between. The CDR3 runs to 13 residues. The CDR3 region is CASSVDRRGEQFF. In DNA, the CDR3 is TGTGCCAGCAGCGTTGACCGTCGCGGTGAGCAGTTCTTC.

This clone has a single count. The chain links TRBV9 to TRBJ2-1; 8 nucleotides match TRBD2. With V trimmed by 4 bases and J by 4 bases, 10 bases remained unmatched. The CDR3 has 16 residues. Germline V gene sequence: CDR1 SGDLS, CDR2 YYNGEE. In DNA, the CDR3 is TGTGCCAGCAGCTCAGAAGGTAGCGGGGCATACAATGAGCAGTTCTTC. It specifies CASSSEGSGAYNEQFF.

This chain joins TRBV5-1 and TRBJ2-1; D perhaps matches TRBD2 (5 bases). The CDR3 sequence is 17 residues long. CDR1 SGHRS and CDR2 YFSETQ come from the germline V gene. The V gene lost 7 bases and the J gene lost 0 bases, with 20 bases spanning the gap. For the CDR3, the DNA is TGCGCCAGCCAACCCTGGTCTAGCCAGAGCTCCTACAATGAGCAGTTCTTC. Protein sequence: CASQPWSSQSSYNEQFF.

CDR3 loop: CASSLETGRTEAFF. In DNA form, the CDR3 reads TGTGCCAGCAGCTTAGAAACAGGGAGGACTGAAGCTTTCTTT. The chain joins TRBV11-2 to TRBJ1-1, with D tentatively TRBD1 (6 bases). This CDR3 has 14 residues. Germline values: CDR1 SGHAT, CDR2 FQNNGV. V lost 0 bases, J lost 5 bases, and 10 bases lay in between.

In this sample, this clone turned up once. The rearrangement uses TRBV19 and TRBJ2-7; D is undetermined. Germline V gene lookup returns CDR1 LNHDA and CDR2 SQIVND (reference sequence). There are 14 residues in the CDR3. Trimming stripped 4 bases from V and 0 bases from J, with 10 bases between. The CDR3 reads CASSRVGNSYEQYF. DNA of the CDR3: TGTGCCAGTAGTAGGGTAGGGAACTCCTACGAGCAGTACTTC.

The rearrangement uses TRBV30 and TRBJ1-2, with D unresolved. Germline assignment: CDR1 GTSNPN and CDR2 SVGIG (reference sequence). This CDR3 comprises 14 residues. Trimming left V 2 bases short and J 0 bases short, with 10 bases between. In nucleotides, the CDR3 is TGTGCCTGGAGTCCCGCAGGAACTAACTATGGCTACACCTTC. Protein: CAWSPAGTNYGYTF. Looking up the rest from reference TRBV30 and TRBJ1-2 gives the full variable domain: SQTIHQWPATLVQPVGSPLSLECTVEGTSNPNLYWYRQAAGRGLQLLFYSVGIGQISSEVPQNLSASRPQDRQFILSSKKLLLSDSGFYLCAWSPAGTNYGYTFGSGTRLTVV.

J is TRBJ2-1 and V is TRBV28; D not resolved. V was trimmed by 1 base and J by 2 bases, leaving 6 bases between them. CDR3 length equals 14 residues. From germline, CDR1 is MDHEN and CDR2 SYDVKM. The CDR3 here is CASSLFAAYNEQFF. CDR3 bases: TGTGCCAGCAGTTTATTCGCGGCCTACAATGAGCAGTTCTTC. The full variable domain, with the rest looked up from reference TRBV28 and TRBJ2-1, is DVKVTQSSRYLVKRTGEKVFLECVQDMDHENMFWYRQDPGLGLRLIYFSYDVKMKEKGDIPEGYSVSREKKERFSLILESASTNQTSMYLCASSLFAAYNEQFFGPGTRLTVL.